The source of this TCR beta chain is a study of cytomegalovirus exposure and HLA in healthy donors. CDR3 length: 15 residues. With 2 bases removed from V and 3 bases from J, the gap between germline ends came to 11 bases. Looked up from germline, CDR1 is MNHEY and CDR2 is SMNVEV (reference sequence). Researchers ran the PCR with 60 Vbeta and 13 Jbeta primers. Clones were read by immunoSEQ multiplex PCR, and TCRdb kept only the in-frame ones, dropping some. The repertoire consists of nearly 200,000 clones, with around 86% occurring once and the leading ten covering roughly 6%. This TCR was recovered from a woman between 50 and 59 years old in good health and CMV-seropositive. This chain connects TRBV27 to TRBJ1-5; the D gene is possibly TRBD1 (5 bases). The sequenced sample was PBMCs. CDR3 in amino acids: CASSLQGLVNQPQHF. The CDR3 nucleotides are TGTGCCAGCAGTTTACAGGGATTGGTCAATCAGCCCCAGCATTTT.